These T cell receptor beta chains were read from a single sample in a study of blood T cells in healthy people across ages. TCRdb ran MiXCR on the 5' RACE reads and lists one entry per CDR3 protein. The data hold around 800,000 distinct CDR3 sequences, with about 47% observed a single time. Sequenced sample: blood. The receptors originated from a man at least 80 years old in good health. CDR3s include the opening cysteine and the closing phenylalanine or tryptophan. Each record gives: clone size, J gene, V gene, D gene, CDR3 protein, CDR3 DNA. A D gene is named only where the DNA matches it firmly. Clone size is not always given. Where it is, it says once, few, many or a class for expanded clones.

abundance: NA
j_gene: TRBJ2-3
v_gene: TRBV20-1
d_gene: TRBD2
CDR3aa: CSAWREGRADTQYF
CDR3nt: TGCAGTGCTTGGCGGGAGGGCCGGGCAGATACGCAGTATTTT

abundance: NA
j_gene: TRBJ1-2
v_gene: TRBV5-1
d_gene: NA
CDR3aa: CASSLVGATNYGYTF
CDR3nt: TGCGCCAGCAGCTTGGTGGGGGCTACTAACTATGGCTACACCTTC

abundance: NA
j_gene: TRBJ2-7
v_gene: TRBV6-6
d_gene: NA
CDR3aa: CASSQAGRKYEQYF
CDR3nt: TGTGCCAGCAGCCAGGCAGGGAGGAAATACGAGCAGTACTTC

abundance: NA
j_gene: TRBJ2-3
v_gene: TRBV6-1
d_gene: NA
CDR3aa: CASSERTEVTDAQYF
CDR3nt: TGTGCCAGCAGCGAAAGGACGGAAGTCACAGATGCGCAGTATTTT

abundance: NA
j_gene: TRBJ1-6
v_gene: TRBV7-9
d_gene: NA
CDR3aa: CASSPEGNSPLHF
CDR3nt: TGTGCCAGCAGCCCCGAAGGGAATTCACCCCTCCACTTT

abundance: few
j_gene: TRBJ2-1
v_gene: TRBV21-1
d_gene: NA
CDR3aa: CASSNCLYGSVRSYNEQFF
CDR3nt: TGTGCCAGCAGCAATTGTCTTTATGGTAGCGTACGGTCCTACAATGAGCAGTTCTTC

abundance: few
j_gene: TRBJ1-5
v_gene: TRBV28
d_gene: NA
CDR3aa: CASSFLTSHQPQHF
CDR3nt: TGTGCCAGCAGTTTCCTGACATCCCACCAGCCCCAGCATTTT

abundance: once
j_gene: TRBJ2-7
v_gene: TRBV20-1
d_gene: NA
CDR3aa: CSARVVKAGEQYF
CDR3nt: TGCAGTGCTAGAGTCGTGAAAGCCGGCGAGCAGTACTTC

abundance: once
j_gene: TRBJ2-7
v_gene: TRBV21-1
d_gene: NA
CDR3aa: CASSKAKHLYEQYF
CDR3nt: TGTGCCAGCAGCAAAGCAAAACATCTCTACGAGCAGTACTTC

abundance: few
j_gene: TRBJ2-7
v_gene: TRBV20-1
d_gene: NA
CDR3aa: CSAREGLHYEQYF
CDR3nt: TGCAGTGCTAGAGAGGGACTGCACTACGAGCAGTACTTC

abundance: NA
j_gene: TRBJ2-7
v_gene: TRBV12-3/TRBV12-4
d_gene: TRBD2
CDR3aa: CASSLSGRAYNEQYF
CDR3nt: TGTGCCAGCAGTTTAAGCGGGAGGGCCTACAATGAGCAGTACTTC

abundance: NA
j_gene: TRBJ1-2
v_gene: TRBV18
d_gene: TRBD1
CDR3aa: CASSPGQTYGYTF
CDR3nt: TGTGCCAGCTCACCGGGACAGACATATGGCTACACCTTC

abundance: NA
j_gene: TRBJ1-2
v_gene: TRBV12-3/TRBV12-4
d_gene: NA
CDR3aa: CASRAVVGGYTF
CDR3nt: TGTGCCAGCAGAGCGGTCGTCGGTGGCTACACCTTC

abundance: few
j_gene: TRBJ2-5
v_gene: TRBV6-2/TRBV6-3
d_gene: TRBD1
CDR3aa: CASSPWTGTVGTQYF
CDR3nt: TGTGCCAGCAGTCCCTGGACAGGGACCGTCGGGACCCAGTACTTC

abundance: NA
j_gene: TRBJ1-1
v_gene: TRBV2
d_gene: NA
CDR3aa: CASSDGGYTEAFF
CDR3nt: TGTGCCAGCAGTGACGGGGGTTACACTGAAGCTTTCTTT

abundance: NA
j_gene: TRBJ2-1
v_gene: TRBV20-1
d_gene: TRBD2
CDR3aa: CSARPRGTRQNEQFF
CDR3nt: TGCAGTGCTAGACCCCGAGGGACTAGACAGAATGAGCAGTTCTTC

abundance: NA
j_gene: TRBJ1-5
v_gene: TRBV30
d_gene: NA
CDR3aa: CAYSTDNQPQHF
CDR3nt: TGTGCCTACTCGACAGACAATCAGCCCCAGCATTTT

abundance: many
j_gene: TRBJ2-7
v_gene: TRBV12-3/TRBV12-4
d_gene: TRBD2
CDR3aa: CASSLGLAGGAYEQYF
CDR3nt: TGTGCCAGCAGTTTAGGACTAGCGGGAGGAGCCTACGAGCAGTACTTC

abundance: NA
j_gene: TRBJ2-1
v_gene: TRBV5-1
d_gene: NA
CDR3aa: CASTGGQGTTNEQFF
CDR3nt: TGCGCCAGCACCGGCGGGCAGGGAACAACCAATGAGCAGTTCTTC

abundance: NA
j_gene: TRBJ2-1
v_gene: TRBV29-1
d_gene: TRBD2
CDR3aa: CSAGLAGVSEQFF
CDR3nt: TGCAGCGCCGGACTAGCGGGAGTTAGTGAGCAGTTCTTC

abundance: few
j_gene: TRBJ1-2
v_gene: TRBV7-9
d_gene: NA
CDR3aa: CASSPDRDGYTF
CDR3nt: TGTGCCAGCAGCCCGGACCGGGATGGCTACACCTTC

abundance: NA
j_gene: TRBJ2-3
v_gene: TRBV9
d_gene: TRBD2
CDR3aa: CASSTETSGDSTDTQYF
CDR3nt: TGTGCCAGCAGCACGGAGACTAGCGGGGACTCCACAGATACGCAGTATTTT

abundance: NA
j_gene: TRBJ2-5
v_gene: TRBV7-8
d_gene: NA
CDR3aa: CASSLSTVASWEQYF
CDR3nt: TGTGCCAGCAGCTTAAGTACGGTGGCATCCTGGGAGCAGTACTTC

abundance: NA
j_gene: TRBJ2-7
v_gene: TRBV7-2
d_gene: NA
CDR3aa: CASSLEVGLSYEQYF
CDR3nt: TGTGCCAGCAGCTTAGAAGTGGGACTCTCCTACGAGCAGTACTTC

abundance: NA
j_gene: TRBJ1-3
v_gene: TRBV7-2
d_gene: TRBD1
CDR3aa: CASSTTGGTGNTIYF
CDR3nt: TGTGCCAGCAGCACGACAGGGGGCACTGGAAACACCATATATTTT

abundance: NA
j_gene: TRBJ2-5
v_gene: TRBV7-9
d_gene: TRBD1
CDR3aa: CASLPEGQGPETQYF
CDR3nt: TGTGCCAGCCTTCCTGAGGGACAGGGGCCAGAGACCCAGTACTTC

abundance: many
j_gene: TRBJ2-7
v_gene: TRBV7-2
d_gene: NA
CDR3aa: CASSFKGETTYEQYF
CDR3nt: TGTGCCAGCAGCTTCAAGGGTGAGACGACCTACGAGCAGTACTTC

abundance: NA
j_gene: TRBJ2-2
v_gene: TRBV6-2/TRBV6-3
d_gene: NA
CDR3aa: CATKTREAGELFF
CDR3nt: TGTGCCACCAAAACTAGGGAGGCCGGGGAGCTGTTTTTT

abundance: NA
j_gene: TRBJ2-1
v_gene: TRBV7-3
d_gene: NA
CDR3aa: CASSLGSRTTAEQFF
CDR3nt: TGTGCCAGCAGCTTAGGTTCCAGGACAACGGCTGAGCAGTTCTTC